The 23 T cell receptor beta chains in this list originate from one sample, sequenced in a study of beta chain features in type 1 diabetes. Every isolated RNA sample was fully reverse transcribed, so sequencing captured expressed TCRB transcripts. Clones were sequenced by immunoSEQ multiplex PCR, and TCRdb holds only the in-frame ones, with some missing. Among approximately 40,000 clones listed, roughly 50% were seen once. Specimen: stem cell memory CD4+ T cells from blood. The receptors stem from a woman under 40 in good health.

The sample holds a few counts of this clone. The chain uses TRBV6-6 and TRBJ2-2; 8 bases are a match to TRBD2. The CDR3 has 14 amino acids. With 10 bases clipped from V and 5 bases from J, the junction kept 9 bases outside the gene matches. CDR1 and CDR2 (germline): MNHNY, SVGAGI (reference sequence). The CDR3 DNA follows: TGTGCCATAGGGAGCGGGAGTAAAACCGGGGAGCTGTTTTTT. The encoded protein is CAIGSGSKTGELFF.

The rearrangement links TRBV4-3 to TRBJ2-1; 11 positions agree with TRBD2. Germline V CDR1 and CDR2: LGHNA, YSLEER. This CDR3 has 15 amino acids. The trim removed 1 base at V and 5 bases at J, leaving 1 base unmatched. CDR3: CASSQALAGDNEQFF. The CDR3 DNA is TGCGCCAGCAGCCAAGCACTAGCGGGAGACAATGAGCAGTTCTTC.

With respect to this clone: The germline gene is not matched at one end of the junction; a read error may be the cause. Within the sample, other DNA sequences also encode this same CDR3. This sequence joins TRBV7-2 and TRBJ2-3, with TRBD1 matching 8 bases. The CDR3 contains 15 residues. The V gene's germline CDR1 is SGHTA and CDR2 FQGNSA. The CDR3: CASKPQGGSTDTQYF. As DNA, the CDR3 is TGTGCCAGCAAGCCACAGGGGGGTTCGACAGATACACAGTATTTT.

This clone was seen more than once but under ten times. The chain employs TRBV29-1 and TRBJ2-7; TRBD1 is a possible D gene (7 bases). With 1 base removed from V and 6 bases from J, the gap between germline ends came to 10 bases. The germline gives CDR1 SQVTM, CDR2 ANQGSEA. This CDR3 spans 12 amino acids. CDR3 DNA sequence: TGCAGCGTTGAAGTCCAGGGGGGCGAGCAGTACTTC. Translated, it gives CSVEVQGGEQYF.

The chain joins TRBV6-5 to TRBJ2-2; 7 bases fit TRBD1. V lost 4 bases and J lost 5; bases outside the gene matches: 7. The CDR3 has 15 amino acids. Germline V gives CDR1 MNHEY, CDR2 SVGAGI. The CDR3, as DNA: TGTGCCAGCAGTTCCCCGACAGGGCGAACCGGGGAGCTGTTTTTT. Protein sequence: CASSSPTGRTGELFF.

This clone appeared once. The CDR3 protein is CASSFSSRAEDTQYF. The CDR3 DNA reads as TGTGCCAGCAGTTTTAGCTCGAGGGCCGAAGATACGCAGTATTTT. V usage is TRBV28 and J usage is TRBJ2-3; D possibly corresponds to TRBD2 (5 bases). CDR1 and CDR2 from the germline V gene are MDHEN and SYDVKM. With 3 bases removed from V and 5 bases from J, the gap between germline ends came to 15 bases. This CDR3 contains 15 residues.

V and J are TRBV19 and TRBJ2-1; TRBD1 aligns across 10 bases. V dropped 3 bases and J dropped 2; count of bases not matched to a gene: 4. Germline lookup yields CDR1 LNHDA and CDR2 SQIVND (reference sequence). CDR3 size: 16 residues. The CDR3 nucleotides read TGTGCCAGTAGTATGGACAGGGGGAGAGCCTACAATGAGCAGTTCTTC. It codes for CASSMDRGRAYNEQFF.

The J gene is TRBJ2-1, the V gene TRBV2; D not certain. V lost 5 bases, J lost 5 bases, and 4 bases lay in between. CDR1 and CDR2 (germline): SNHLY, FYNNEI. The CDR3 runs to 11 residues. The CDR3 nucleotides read TGTGCCAGCAGTTCTCACAATGAGCAGTTCTTC. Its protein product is CASSSHNEQFF.

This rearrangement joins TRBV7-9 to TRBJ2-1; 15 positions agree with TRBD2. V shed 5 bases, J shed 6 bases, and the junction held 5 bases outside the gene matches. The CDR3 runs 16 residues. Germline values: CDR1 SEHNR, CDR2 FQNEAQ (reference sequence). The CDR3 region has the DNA TGTGCCAGCAGCGGACTAGCGGGAGGGCGGTCCAATGAGCAGTTCTTC. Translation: CASSGLAGGRSNEQFF.

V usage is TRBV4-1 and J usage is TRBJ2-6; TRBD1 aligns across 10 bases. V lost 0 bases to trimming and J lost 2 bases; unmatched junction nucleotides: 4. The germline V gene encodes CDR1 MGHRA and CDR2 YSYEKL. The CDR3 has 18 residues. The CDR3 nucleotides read TGCGCCAGCAGCCAAGAGGGGACAGGGGCGACTGGGGCCAACGTCCTGACTTTC. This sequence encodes CASSQEGTGATGANVLTF.

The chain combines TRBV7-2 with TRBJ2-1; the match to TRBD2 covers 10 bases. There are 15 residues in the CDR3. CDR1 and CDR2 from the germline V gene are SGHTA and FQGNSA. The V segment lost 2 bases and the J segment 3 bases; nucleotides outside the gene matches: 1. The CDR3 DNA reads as TGTGCCAGCAGCTTAACTAGCGGGGACTACAATGAGCAGTTCTTC. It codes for CASSLTSGDYNEQFF.

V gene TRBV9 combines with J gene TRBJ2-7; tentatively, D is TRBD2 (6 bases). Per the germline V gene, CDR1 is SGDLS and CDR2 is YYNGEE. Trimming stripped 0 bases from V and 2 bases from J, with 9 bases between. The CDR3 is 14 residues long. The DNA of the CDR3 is TGTGCCAGCAGCGTAGCTCCGGGGGCCTACGAGCAGTACTTC. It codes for CASSVAPGAYEQYF.

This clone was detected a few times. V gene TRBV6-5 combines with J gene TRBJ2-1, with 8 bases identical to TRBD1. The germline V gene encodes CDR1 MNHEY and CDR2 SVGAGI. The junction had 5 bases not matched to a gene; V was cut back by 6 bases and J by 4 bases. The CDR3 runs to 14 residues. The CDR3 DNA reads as TGTGCCAGCAGAGACAGGGGACGGTACAATGAGCAGTTCTTC. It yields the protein CASRDRGRYNEQFF.

Here the CDR3 DNA reads TGTGCCAGCACCCCGCGTGGCAGGCTCTCCTACAATGAGCAGTTCTTC. Translated: CASTPRGRLSYNEQFF. The rearrangement joins TRBV28 to TRBJ2-1, with D uncertain. Germline V gene lookup returns CDR1 MDHEN and CDR2 SYDVKM. The germline V and J ends were trimmed by 7 bases and 0 bases, with 16 bases remaining between them. The CDR3 spans 16 residues.

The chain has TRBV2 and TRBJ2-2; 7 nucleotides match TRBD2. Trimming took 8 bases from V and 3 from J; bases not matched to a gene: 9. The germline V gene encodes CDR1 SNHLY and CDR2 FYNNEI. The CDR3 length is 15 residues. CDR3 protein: CASVLASGYTGELFF. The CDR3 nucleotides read TGTGCCAGCGTGTTGGCTAGCGGCTACACCGGGGAGCTGTTTTTT. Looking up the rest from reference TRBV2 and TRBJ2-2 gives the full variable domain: EPEVTQTPSHQVTQMGQEVILRCVPISNHLYFYWYRQILGQKVEFLVSFYNNEISEKSEIFDDQFSVERPDGSNFTLKIRSTKLEDSAMYFCASVLASGYTGELFFGEGSRLTVL.

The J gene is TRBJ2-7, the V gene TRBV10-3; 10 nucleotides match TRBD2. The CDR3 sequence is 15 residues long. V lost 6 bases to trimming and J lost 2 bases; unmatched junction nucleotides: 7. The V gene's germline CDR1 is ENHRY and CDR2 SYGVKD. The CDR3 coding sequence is TGTGCCATCAGCCTGGGACTAGCGAAGACCTACGAGCAGTACTTC. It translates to CAISLGLAKTYEQYF.

CDR3 loop: CASNPGQGAGEQYF. CDR3 DNA: TGTGCCAGCAACCCGGGACAGGGGGCGGGAGAGCAGTACTTC. The V gene is TRBV28, the J gene TRBJ2-7; 12 bases agree with TRBD1. This CDR3 is built from 14 residues. The trim removed 7 bases at V and 7 bases at J, leaving 8 bases unmatched. Germline V gene sequence: CDR1 MDHEN, CDR2 SYDVKM.

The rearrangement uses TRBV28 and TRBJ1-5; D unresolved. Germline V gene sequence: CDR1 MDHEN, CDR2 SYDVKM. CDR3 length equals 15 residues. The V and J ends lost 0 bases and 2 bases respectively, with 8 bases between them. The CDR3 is CASSLWRSGNQPQHF. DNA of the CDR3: TGTGCCAGCAGTTTATGGCGGTCGGGCAATCAGCCCCAGCATTTT.

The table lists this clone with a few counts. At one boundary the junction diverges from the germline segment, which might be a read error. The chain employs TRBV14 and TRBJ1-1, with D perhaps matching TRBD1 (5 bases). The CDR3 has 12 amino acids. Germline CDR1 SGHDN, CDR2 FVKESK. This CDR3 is CASSQDSAGKGF. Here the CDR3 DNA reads TGTGCCAGCAGCCAAGATTCGGCAGGGAAGGGTTTT.

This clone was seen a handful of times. This CDR3 reads CASSFGRESYEQYF. The CDR3 DNA reads TGTGCCAGCAGCTTCGGGCGGGAGTCCTACGAGCAGTACTTC. This chain uses TRBV7-2 with TRBJ2-7; 7 bases match TRBD2. The CDR3 loop spans 14 amino acids. Germline CDR1 reads SGHTA; CDR2 reads FQGNSA. V was clipped by 3 bases and J by 1 base; unmatched bases: 3. Complete variable domain (other parts from reference TRBV7-2 and TRBJ2-7): GAGVSQSPSNKVTEKGKDVELRCDPISGHTALYWYRQSLGQGLEFLIYFQGNSAPDKSGLPSDRFSAERTGGSVSTLTIQRTQQEDSAVYLCASSFGRESYEQYFGPGTRLTVT.

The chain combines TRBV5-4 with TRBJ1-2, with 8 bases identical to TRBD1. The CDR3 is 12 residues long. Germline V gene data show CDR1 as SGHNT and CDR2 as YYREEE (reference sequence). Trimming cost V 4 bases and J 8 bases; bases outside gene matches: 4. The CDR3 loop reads CASSLRTGGYTF. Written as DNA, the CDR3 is TGTGCCAGCAGCCTACGGACAGGGGGCTACACCTTC.

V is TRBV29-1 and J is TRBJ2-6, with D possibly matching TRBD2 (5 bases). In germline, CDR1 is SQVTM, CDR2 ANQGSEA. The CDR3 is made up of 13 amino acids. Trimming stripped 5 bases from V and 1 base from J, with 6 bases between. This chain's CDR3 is CSVTGSGANVLTF. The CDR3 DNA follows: TGCAGCGTTACGGGATCTGGGGCCAACGTCCTGACTTTC. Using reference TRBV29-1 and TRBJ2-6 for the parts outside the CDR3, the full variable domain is SAVISQKPSRDICQRGTSLTIQCQVDSQVTMMFWYRQQPGQSLTLIATANQGSEATYESGFVIDKFPISRPNLTFSTLTVSNMSPEDSSIYLCSVTGSGANVLTFGAGSRLTVL.

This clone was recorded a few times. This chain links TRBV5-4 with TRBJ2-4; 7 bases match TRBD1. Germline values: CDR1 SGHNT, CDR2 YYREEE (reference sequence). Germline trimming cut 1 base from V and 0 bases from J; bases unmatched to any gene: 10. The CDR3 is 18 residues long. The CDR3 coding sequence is TGTGCCAGCAGCTTGCAGGTGTCACAGGGGCTAGCCAAAAACATTCAGTACTTC. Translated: CASSLQVSQGLAKNIQYF.